The present T cell receptor (beta chain) was sequenced within a study of T cell repertoires in cytomegalovirus infection. The wider study: The study used recently identified HLA-C-restricted and well-studied HLA-B-restricted CMV epitopes. CMV infection and matching HLA type were both indicated by public TCR beta signatures.

Study-level findings and limits: Accumulated public TCR beta family frequency recognized individuals carrying CMV together with the relevant HLA. HLA-C-restricted CMV clonotypes gave the most frequent clonotype in two of eight donors.

TCRdb processed the reads anew with MiXCR; each CDR3 protein has one entry. This sample carries hundreds of thousands of distinct CDR3 sequences, under 40% of them seen once, and the ten largest clones take around 15%. This clonotype was seen only a few times. Its target is not known. Germline V gene sequence: CDR1 MNHEY, CDR2 SVGEGT. Trimming removed 6 bases from V and 9 bases from J, with 9 bases in between. The CDR3 has 11 amino acids. The receptor was isolated from a human donor in good health (CMV status not recorded). Some clones in this sample may be carry-over from other donors' samples. The specimen was cultured CD8+ T cells from PBMCs, collected from culture after CMV antigen stimulation. The chain employs TRBV6-2 or TRBV6-3 and TRBJ2-1; D perhaps matches TRBD2 (5 bases). In nucleotides, the CDR3 is TGTGCCAGCAGGTTCGGGGTTGAGCAGTTCTTC. Its translation: CASRFGVEQFF.